The 20 T cell receptor beta chains below all came from one sample that was sequenced in a study of post-analysis software for immune sequencing data. Overall study results and limits: Patients used about five TRBV segments, including TRBV5-6, TRBV5-1 and TRBV20-1, more often than controls.

Their antigen targets remain unknown. The library was made from cDNA and included unique molecular identifiers. MiXCR, applied by TCRdb to the PCR reads, yields one record per CDR3 protein. This table holds under 900,000 distinct CDR3 sequences, under 70% found once. Source material: blood. These receptors all come from a girl between 10 and 17 years old with multiple sclerosis.

The J gene is TRBJ2-6, the V gene TRBV5-1; tentatively, D is TRBD1 (6 bases). The germline V gene encodes CDR1 SGHRS and CDR2 YFSETQ. The V and J ends lost 4 bases and 0 bases respectively, with 8 bases between them. The CDR3 sequence is 15 residues long. In DNA form, the CDR3 reads TGCGCCAGCAGCGGACAGCCCTCTGGGGCCAACGTCCTGACTTTC. Translating gives CASSGQPSGANVLTF. The whole variable domain, remainder taken from reference TRBV5-1 and TRBJ2-6, is KAGVTQTPRYLIKTRGQQVTLSCSPISGHRSVSWYQQTPGQGLQFLFEYFSETQRNKGNFPGRFSGRQFSNSRSEMNVSTLELGDSALYLCASSGQPSGANVLTFGAGSRLTVL.

This CDR3 is CASTQRWASGSYEQYF. CDR3 in DNA: TGTGCCAGCACCCAGAGGTGGGCTAGCGGGAGTTACGAGCAGTACTTC. The chain is built from TRBV2 and TRBJ2-4, with 10 bases identical to TRBD2. The J call may be faulty, since TRBJ2-7 better matches the DNA end. The length of the CDR3 is 16 residues. Germline CDR1 and CDR2: SNHLY and FYNNEI.

This sequence joins TRBV4-1 and TRBJ1-2; a weak D match, TRBD1 (5 bases). Per germline, CDR1 MGHRA and CDR2 YSYEKL. The CDR3 is 15 amino acids. Trimming left V 4 bases short and J 4 bases short, with 16 bases between. CDR3 loop: CASSPSQGAGYGYTF. CDR3 in DNA: TGCGCCAGCAGCCCAAGCCAAGGGGCGGGCTATGGCTACACCTTC.

The rearrangement uses TRBV11-2 and TRBJ1-2, with D uncertain. CDR3 length: 13 amino acids. The V end lost 6 bases, the J end lost 5 bases, and 13 bases lay between the germline ends. CDR1 and CDR2 (germline): SGHAT, FQNNGV. This CDR3 reads CASRSIREYGYTF. CDR3 in DNA: TGTGCCAGCAGGTCGATCCGGGAATATGGCTACACCTTC.

V and J are TRBV12-3 or TRBV12-4 and TRBJ1-6; 7 positions match TRBD1. The CDR3 covers 14 residues. Trimming cost V 4 bases and J 10 bases; bases outside gene matches: 7. The CDR3 sequence: CASSSGTVRSPLHF. The CDR3 bases are TGTGCCAGCAGTTCCGGGACAGTGAGGTCACCCCTCCACTTT.

The chain combines TRBV6-4 with TRBJ1-1, with no clear D. Germline values: CDR1 MRHNA, CDR2 SNTAGT. Trimming cost V 3 bases and J 2 bases, with 7 bases left between them. The CDR3 extends over 13 amino acids. This chain's CDR3 is CASSDDLNTEAFF. CDR3 DNA sequence: TGTGCCAGCAGTGATGACCTTAACACTGAAGCTTTCTTT.

The gene calls are TRBV6-6 and TRBJ1-4; 7 nucleotides align to TRBD1. V shed 6 bases and J 5 bases; nucleotides not matched to a gene: 6. Germline V lookup: CDR1 MNHNY, CDR2 SVGAGI (reference sequence). The CDR3 runs to 14 residues. The CDR3 DNA follows: TGTGCCAGCAGCCGGGACAGACGAAATGAAAAACTGTTTTTT. Protein: CASSRDRRNEKLFF.

This clonotype was detected only once. The chain employs TRBV15 and TRBJ2-1; D is undetermined. CDR3 size: 15 residues. Germline lookup yields CDR1 LNHNV and CDR2 YYDKDF (reference sequence). Trimming shortened V by 2 bases and J by 1 base, and 9 bases separated the two germline ends. The chain's CDR3 is CATSRLKESYNEQFF. The CDR3 nucleotides read TGTGCCACCAGCAGACTGAAGGAGTCCTACAATGAGCAGTTCTTC.

The chain couples TRBV28 to TRBJ2-3; 9 bases map to TRBD1. CDR3 length equals 18 residues. Per the germline V gene, CDR1 is MDHEN and CDR2 is SYDVKM. Trimming at V came to 2 bases and at J to 1 base, leaving 10 bases not matched to a gene. The CDR3 nucleotides are TGTGCCAGCAGTTTAAGCCGGGACAGGGAAGCGGGCACAGATACGCAGTATTTT. Encoded protein: CASSLSRDREAGTDTQYF.

The chain couples TRBV6-2 or TRBV6-3 to TRBJ2-5; TRBD2 matches 10 bases. Germline V gene sequence: CDR1 MNHEY, CDR2 SVGEGT. The CDR3 has 15 amino acids. Trimming at V came to 5 bases and at J to 2 bases, leaving 5 bases not matched to a gene. In nucleotides, the CDR3 is TGTGCCAGCAGTGACCTTAGCGGGAGGCAAGAGACCCAGTACTTC. It translates to CASSDLSGRQETQYF.

The chain carries TRBV5-1 and TRBJ2-7, with TRBD2 identical over 14 bases. J was trimmed by 3 bases and V by 0 bases; bases with no gene match: 2. This CDR3 contains 16 residues. CDR1 is SGHRS, CDR2 YFSETQ, per germline. In DNA form, the CDR3 reads TGCGCCAGCAGCTTGGCGGGACTAGCGGGAGACTACGAGCAGTACTTC. Translated: CASSLAGLAGDYEQYF.

The V call is TRBV10-3, the J call TRBJ2-7; 12 bases agree with TRBD1. CDR1 is ENHRY, CDR2 SYGVKD, per germline. The CDR3 extends over 15 amino acids. With 6 bases clipped from V and 5 bases from J, the junction kept 8 bases outside the gene matches. CDR3 in DNA: TGTGCCATCAGGGGGACCGGGACAGGGGGCCACGAGCAGTACTTC. Protein sequence: CAIRGTGTGGHEQYF.

This chain uses TRBV7-3 with TRBJ2-5; TRBD1 matches at 7 bases. V gave up 5 bases and J gave up 3 bases; unmatched junction bases: 9. Germline-derived CDR1 and CDR2 are SGHTA and FQGTGA. This CDR3 is 15 amino acids long. CDR3 residues: CASSPGPGQKETQYF. As DNA, the CDR3 is TGTGCCAGCAGCCCGGGGCCGGGACAGAAAGAGACCCAGTACTTC.

About this clonotype itself: An end of the junction does not agree with germline; a read error may underlie this. The chain couples TRBV25-1 to TRBJ2-7; a possible D gene is TRBD1 (6 bases). The end of the DNA fits TRBJ2-5 better, so the J call may be wrong. CDR3 size: 14 residues. Germline V CDR1 and CDR2: MGHDK, SYGVNS. The CDR3, as DNA: TGTGCCAGCAGTTTACAGGGAAACCAGGAGACCCAGTACTTC. Amino acid sequence: CASSLQGNQETQYF.

This chain connects TRBV15 to TRBJ2-7; D is uncertain. Trimming left V 3 bases short and J 2 bases short, with 14 bases between. Looked up from germline, CDR1 is LNHNV and CDR2 is YYDKDF (reference sequence). The CDR3 totals 15 residues. The CDR3 DNA is TGTGCCACCAGCAGTCCACAGCGAGCTACCTACGAGCAGTACTTC. It encodes CATSSPQRATYEQYF.

The rearrangement links TRBV7-8 to TRBJ2-5; weak D call: TRBD1 (6 bases). Germline CDR1 SGHVS, CDR2 FQNEAQ. V dropped 5 bases and J dropped 1 base, with 11 bases sitting between them. The CDR3 contains 14 residues. CDR3 in amino acids: CASSNRDTQETQYF. The CDR3 DNA follows: TGTGCCAGCAGCAACCGGGACACCCAAGAGACCCAGTACTTC.

In its sample, this clonotype was seen a few times. The genes are TRBV20-1 and TRBJ2-5; D gene unclear. This CDR3 is 12 amino acids long. In germline, CDR1 is DFQATT, CDR2 SNEGSKA (reference sequence). The V end was cut by 6 bases, the J end by 7 bases, with 15 bases between. The CDR3 spells CSAPPRWGTQYF. The CDR3 bases are TGCAGTGCCCCCCCTCGTTGGGGGACCCAGTACTTC.

The chain employs TRBV7-2 and TRBJ2-1; 9 nucleotides align to TRBD2. Germline CDR1 reads SGHTA; CDR2 reads FQGNSA. This CDR3 is 16 amino acids long. V dropped 2 bases and J dropped 6; count of bases not matched to a gene: 8. The CDR3 protein is CASSLLGLAGTNEQFF. The CDR3 bases are TGTGCCAGCAGCTTATTGGGCCTAGCGGGGACCAATGAGCAGTTCTTC.

The genes are TRBV7-2 and TRBJ2-3, with 10 bases identical to TRBD1. The CDR3 covers 16 residues. Trimming removed 6 bases from V and 5 bases from J; junction bases left unmatched: 11. The germline CDR1 and CDR2 sequences are SGHTA and FQGNSA. The CDR3 DNA reads TGTGCCAGCAGACTTGCCGGGACAGGGGCAGTAGATACGCAGTATTTT. It yields the protein CASRLAGTGAVDTQYF.

This chain connects TRBV6-4 to TRBJ2-7; no clear D. V shed 1 base and J shed 4 bases, with 14 bases lying between them. Germline CDR1 and CDR2: MRHNA and SNTAGT. The CDR3 covers 15 residues. The CDR3 nucleotides are TGTGCCAGCAGTGACTTCGGCGGACCCGAGTACGAGCAGTACTTC. Translated: CASSDFGGPEYEQYF.